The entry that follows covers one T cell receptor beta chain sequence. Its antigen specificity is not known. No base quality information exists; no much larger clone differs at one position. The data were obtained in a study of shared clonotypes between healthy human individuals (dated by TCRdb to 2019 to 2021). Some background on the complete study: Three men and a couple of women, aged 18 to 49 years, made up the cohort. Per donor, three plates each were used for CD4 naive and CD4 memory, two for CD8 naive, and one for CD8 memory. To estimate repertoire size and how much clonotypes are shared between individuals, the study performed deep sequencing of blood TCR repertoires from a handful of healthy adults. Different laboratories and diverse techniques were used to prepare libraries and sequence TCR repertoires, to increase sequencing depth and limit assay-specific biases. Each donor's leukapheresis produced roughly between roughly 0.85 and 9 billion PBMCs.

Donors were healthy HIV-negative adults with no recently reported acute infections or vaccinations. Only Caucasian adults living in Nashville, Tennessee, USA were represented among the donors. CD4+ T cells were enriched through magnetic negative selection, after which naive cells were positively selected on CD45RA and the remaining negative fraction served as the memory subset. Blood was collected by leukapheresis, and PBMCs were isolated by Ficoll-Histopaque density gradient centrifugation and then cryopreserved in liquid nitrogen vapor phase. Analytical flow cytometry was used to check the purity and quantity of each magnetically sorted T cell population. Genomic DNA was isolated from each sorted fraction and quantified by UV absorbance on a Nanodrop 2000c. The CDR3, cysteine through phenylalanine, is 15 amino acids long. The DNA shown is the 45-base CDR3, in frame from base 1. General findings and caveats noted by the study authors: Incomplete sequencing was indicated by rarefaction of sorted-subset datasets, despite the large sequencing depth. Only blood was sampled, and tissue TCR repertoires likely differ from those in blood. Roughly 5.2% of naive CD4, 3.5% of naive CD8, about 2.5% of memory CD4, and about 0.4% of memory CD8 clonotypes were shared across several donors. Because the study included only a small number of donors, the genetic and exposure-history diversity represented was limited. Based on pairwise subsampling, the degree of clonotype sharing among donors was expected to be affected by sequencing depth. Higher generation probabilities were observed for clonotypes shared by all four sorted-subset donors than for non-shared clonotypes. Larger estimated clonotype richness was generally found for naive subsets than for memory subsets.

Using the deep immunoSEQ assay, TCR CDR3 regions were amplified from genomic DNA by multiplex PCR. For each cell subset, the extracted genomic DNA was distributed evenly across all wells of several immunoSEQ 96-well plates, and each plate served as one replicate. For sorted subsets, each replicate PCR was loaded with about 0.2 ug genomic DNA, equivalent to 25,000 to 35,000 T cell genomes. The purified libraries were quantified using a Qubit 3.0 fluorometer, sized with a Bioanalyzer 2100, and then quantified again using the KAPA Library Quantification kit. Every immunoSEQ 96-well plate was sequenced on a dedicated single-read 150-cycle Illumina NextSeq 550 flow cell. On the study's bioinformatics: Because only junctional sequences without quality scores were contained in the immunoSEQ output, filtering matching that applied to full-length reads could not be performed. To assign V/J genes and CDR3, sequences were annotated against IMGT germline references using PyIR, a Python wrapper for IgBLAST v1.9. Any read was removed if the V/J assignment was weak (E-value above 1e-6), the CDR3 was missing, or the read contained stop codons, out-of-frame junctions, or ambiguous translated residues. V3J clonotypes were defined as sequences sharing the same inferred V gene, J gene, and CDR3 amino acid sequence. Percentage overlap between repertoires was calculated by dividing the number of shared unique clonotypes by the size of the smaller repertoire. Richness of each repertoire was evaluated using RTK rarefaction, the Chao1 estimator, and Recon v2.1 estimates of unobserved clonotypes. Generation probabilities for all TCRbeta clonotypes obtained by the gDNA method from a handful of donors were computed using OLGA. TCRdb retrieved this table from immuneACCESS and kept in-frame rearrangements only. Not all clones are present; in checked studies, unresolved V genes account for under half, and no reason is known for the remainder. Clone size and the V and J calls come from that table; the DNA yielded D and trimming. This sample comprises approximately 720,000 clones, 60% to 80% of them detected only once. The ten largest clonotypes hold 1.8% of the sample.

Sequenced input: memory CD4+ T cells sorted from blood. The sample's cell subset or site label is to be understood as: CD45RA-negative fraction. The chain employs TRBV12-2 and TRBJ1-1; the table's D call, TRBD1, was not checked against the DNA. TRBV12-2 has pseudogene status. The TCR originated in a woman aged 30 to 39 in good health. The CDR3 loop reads CASRKTTFANTEAFF. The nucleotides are TGTGCAAGTCGCAAAACCACATTCGCGAACACTGAAGCTTTCTTT.